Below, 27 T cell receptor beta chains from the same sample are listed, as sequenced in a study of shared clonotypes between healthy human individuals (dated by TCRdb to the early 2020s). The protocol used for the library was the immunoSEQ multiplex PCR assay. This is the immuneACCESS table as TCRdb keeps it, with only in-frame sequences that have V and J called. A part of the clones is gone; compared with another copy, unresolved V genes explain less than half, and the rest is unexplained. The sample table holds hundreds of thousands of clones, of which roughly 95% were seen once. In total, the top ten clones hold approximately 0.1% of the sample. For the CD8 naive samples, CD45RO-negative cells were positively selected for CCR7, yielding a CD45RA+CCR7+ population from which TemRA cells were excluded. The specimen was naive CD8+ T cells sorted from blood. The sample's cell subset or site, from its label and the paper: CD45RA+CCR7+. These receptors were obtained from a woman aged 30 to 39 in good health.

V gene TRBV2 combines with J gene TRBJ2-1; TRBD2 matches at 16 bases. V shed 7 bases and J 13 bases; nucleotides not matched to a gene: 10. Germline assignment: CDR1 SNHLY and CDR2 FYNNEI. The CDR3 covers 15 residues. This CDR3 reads CASNPGTSGRAGQFF. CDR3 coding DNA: TGTGCCAGCAATCCGGGGACTAGCGGGAGGGCGGGACAGTTCTTC. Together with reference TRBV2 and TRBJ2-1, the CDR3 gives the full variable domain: EPEVTQTPSHQVTQMGQEVILRCVPISNHLYFYWYRQILGQKVEFLVSFYNNEISEKSEIFDDQFSVERPDGSNFTLKIRSTKLEDSAMYFCASNPGTSGRAGQFFGPGTRLTVL.

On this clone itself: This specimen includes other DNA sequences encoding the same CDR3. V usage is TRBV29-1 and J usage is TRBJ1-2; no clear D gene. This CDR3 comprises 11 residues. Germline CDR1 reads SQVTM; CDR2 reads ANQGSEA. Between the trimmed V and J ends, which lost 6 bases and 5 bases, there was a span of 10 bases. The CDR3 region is CSVRDSYGYTF. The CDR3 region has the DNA TGCAGCGTCCGCGACTCATATGGCTACACCTTC.

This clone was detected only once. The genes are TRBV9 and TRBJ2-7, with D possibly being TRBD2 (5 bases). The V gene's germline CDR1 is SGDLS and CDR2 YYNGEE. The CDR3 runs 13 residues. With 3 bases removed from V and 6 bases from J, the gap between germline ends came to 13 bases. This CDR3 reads CASSGSLASEQYF. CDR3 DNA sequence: TGTGCCAGCAGCGGAAGCCTAGCAAGCGAGCAGTACTTC.

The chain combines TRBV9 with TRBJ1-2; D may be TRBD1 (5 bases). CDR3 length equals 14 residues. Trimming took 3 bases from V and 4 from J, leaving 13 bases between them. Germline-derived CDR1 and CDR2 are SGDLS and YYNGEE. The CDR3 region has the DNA TGTGCCAGCAGCGGCTACAGGACGACCTATGGCTACACCTTC. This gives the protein CASSGYRTTYGYTF.

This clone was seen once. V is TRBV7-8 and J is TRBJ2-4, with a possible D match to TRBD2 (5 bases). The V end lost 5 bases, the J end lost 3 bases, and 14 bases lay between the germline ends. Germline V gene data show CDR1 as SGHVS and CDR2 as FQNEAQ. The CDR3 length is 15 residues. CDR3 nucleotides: TGTGCCAGCAGCGACCGACTAACTAACAAAAACATTCAGTACTTC. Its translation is CASSDRLTNKNIQYF.

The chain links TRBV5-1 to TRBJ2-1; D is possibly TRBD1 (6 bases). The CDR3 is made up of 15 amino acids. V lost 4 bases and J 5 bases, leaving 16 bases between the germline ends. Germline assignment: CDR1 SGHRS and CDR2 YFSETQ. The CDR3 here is CASSRGGYSDNEQFF. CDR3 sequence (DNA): TGCGCCAGCAGCCGAGGGGGTTATAGCGACAATGAGCAGTTCTTC.

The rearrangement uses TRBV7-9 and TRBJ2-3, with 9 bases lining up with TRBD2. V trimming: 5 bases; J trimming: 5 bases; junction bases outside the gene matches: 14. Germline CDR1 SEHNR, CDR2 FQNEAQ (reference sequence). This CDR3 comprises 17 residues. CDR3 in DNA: TGTGCCAGCAGCGGGGGAACTAGCGGGTCAGTGGGAGATACGCAGTATTTT. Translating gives CASSGGTSGSVGDTQYF. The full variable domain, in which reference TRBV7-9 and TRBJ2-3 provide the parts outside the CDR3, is DTGVSQNPRHKITKRGQNVTFRCDPISEHNRLYWYRQTLGQGPEFLTYFQNEAQLEKSRLLSDRFSAERPKGSFSTLEIQRTEQGDSAMYLCASSGGTSGSVGDTQYFGPGTRLTVL.

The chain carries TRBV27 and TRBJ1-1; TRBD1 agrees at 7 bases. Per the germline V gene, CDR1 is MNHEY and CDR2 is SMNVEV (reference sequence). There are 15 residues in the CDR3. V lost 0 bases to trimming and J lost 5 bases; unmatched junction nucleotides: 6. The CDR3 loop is CASSLSLQGTTEAFF. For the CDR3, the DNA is TGTGCCAGCAGTTTATCCCTACAGGGGACAACTGAAGCTTTCTTT.

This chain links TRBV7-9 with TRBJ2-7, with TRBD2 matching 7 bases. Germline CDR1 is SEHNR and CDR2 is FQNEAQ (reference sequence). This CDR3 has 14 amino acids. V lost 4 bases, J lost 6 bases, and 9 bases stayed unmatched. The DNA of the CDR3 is TGTGCCAGCAGCTCCGGACTAGGGGCTCGCGAGCAGTACTTC. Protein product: CASSSGLGAREQYF. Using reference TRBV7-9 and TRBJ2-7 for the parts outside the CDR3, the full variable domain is DTGVSQNPRHKITKRGQNVTFRCDPISEHNRLYWYRQTLGQGPEFLTYFQNEAQLEKSRLLSDRFSAERPKGSFSTLEIQRTEQGDSAMYLCASSSGLGAREQYFGPGTRLTVT.

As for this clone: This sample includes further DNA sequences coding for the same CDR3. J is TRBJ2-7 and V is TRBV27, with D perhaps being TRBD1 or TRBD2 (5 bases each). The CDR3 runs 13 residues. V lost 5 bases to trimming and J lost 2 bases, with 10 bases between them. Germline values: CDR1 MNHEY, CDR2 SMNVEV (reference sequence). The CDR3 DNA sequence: TGTGCCAGCAGTCCCGGGACCGCCTACGAGCAGTACTTC. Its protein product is CASSPGTAYEQYF.

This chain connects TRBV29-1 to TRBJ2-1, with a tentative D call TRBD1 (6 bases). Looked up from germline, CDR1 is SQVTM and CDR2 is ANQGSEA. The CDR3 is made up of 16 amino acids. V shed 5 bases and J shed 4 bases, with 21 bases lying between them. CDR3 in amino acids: CSVRLGGISGYNEQFF. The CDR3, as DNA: TGCAGCGTTCGATTAGGGGGAATCTCCGGGTACAATGAGCAGTTCTTC.

The CDR3 loop reads CASSSRSGSYYEQYF. The CDR3 DNA reads as TGTGCCAGCAGCTCTAGGTCAGGATCTTACTACGAGCAGTACTTC. The chain carries TRBV5-5 and TRBJ2-7; D ambiguous. The V gene lost 3 bases and the J gene lost 3 bases, with 16 bases spanning the gap. Germline CDR1 SGHKS, CDR2 YYEKEE (reference sequence). This CDR3 is 15 amino acids long.

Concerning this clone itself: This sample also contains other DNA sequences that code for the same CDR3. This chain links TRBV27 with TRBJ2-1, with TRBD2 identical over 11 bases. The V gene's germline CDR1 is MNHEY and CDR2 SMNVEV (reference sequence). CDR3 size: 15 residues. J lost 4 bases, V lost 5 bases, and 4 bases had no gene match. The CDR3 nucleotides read TGTGCCAGCAGTCCTGGGACTAGCGGTTACAATGAGCAGTTCTTC. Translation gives CASSPGTSGYNEQFF.

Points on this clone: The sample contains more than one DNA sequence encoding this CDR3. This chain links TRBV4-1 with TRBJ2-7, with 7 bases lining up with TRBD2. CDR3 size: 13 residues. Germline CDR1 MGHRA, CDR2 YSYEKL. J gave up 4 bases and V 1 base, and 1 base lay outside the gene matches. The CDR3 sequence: CASSQGLAYEQYF. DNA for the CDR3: TGCGCCAGCAGCCAAGGACTAGCTTACGAGCAGTACTTC.

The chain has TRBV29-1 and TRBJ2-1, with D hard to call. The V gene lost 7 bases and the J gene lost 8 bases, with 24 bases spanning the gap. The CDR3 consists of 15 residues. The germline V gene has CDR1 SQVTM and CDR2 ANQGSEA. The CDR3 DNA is TGCAGCGGTGGATGGACGACTCGAGGATTTGATGAGCAGTTCTTC. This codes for CSGGWTTRGFDEQFF.

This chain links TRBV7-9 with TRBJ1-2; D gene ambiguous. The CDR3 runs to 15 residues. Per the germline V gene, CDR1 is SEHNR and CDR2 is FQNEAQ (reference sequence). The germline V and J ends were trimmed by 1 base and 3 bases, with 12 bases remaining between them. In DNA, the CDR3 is TGTGCCAGCAGCTTAGGCGACGGAATCTACTATGGCTACACCTTC. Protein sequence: CASSLGDGIYYGYTF.

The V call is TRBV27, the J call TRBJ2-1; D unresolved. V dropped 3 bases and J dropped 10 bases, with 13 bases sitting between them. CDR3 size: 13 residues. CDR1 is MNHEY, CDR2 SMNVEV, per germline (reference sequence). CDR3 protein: CASSFSSRQEQFF. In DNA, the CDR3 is TGTGCCAGCAGTTTCTCGTCACGTCAGGAGCAGTTCTTC.

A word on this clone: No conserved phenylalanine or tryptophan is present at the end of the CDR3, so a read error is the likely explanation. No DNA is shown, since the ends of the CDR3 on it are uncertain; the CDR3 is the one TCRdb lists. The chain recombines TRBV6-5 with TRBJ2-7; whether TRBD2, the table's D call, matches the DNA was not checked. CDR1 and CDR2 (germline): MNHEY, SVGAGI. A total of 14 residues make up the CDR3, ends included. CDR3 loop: CASSYSQSSGAPTL.

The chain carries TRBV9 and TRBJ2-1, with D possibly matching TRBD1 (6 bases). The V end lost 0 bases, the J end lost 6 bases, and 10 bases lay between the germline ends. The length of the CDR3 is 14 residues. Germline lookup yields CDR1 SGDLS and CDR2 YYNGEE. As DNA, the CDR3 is TGTGCCAGCAGCGTAGGGACAGCTACCAATGAGCAGTTCTTC. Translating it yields CASSVGTATNEQFF.

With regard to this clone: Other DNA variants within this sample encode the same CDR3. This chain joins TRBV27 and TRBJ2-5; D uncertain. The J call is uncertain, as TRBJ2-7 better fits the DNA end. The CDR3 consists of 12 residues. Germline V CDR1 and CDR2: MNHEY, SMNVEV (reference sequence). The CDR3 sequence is CASSSSSYEQYF. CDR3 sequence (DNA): TGTGCCAGCAGTTCCTCCTCCTACGAGCAGTACTTC.

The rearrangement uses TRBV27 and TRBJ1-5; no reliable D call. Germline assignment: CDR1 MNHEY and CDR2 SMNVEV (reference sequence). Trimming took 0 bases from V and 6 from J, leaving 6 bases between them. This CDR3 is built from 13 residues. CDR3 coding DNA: TGTGCCAGCAGTTTATCCGGATTTCAGCCCCAGCATTTT. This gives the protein CASSLSGFQPQHF.

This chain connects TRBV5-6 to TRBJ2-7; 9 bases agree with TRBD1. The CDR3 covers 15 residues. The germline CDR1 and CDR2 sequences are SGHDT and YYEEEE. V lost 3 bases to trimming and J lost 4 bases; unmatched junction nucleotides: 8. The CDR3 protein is CASSYGPGQGYEQYF. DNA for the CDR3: TGTGCCAGCAGCTACGGACCGGGACAGGGTTACGAGCAGTACTTC.

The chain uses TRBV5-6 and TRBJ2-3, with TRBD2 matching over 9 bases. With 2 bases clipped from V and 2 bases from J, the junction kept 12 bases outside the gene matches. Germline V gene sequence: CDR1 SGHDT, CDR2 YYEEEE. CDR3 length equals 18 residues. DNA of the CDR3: TGTGCCAGCAGCTTTTCTTTTCCGCGGGAGGGATACACAGATACGCAGTATTTT. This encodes CASSFSFPREGYTDTQYF.

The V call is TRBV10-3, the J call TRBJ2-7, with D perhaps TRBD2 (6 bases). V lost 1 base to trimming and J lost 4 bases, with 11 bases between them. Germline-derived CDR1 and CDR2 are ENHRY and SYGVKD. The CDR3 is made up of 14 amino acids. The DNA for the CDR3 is TGTGCCATCAGTGAGTACCGGGAGCATTACGAGCAGTACTTC. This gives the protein CAISEYREHYEQYF.

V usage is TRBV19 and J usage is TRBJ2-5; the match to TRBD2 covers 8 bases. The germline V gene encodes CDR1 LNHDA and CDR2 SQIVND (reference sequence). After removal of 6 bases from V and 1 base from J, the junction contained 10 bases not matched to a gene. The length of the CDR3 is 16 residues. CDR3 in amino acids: CASSISAGAFQETQYF. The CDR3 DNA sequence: TGTGCCAGTAGCATTTCAGCGGGAGCCTTCCAAGAGACCCAGTACTTC.

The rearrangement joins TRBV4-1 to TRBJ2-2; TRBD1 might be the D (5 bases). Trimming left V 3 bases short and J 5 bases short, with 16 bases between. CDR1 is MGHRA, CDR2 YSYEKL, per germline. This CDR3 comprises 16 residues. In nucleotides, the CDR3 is TGCGCCAGCAGCCAGTTTGGAAGGGGTGAGACCGGGGAGCTGTTTTTT. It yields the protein CASSQFGRGETGELFF.

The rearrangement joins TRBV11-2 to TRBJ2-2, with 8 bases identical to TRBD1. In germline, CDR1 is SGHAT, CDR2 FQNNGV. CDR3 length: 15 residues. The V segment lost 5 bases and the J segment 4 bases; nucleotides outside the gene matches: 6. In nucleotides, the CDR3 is TGTGCCAGCAGCCGGACAGGGTCGAGCACCGGGGAGCTGTTTTTT. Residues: CASSRTGSSTGELFF.